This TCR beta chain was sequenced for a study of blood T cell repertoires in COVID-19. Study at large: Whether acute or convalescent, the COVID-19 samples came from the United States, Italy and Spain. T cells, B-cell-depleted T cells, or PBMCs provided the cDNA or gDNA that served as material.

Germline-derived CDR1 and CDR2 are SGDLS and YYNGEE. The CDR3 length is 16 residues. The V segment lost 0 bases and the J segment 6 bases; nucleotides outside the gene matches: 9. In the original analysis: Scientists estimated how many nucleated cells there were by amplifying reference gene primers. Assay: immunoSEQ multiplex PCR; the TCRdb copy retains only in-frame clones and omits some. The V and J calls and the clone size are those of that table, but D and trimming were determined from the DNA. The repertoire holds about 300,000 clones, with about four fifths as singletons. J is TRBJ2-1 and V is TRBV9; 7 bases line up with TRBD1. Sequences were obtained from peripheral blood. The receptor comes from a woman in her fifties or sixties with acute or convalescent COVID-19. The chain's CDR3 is CASSVELQGWVNEQFF. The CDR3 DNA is TGTGCCAGCAGCGTAGAATTACAGGGGTGGGTCAATGAGCAGTTCTTC.